The 23 T cell receptor beta chains below were found in one sample sequenced in a study of shared clonotypes between healthy human individuals. Using immunoSEQ multiplex PCR, the repertoire was profiled, and TCRdb retains in-frame clones only, with some absent. The table lists 2 million or so clones, about 95% of them singletons, with about 1.1% in the top ten. Naive CD8 populations comprised CD45RO-negative cells positively selected for CCR7, excluding terminally differentiated effector memory CD45RA+ cells. Sequenced material: naive CD8+ T cells sorted from blood. Source of these receptors: a man younger than 35 in good health.

The chain joins TRBV14 to TRBJ2-1, with D hard to call. V dropped 4 bases and J dropped 2 bases, with 15 bases sitting between them. Germline values: CDR1 SGHDN, CDR2 FVKESK. This CDR3 region has 16 residues. In nucleotides, the CDR3 is TGTGCCAGCAGCCCCCAAGTCCCTACGACCTACAATGAGCAGTTCTTC. Amino acid sequence: CASSPQVPTTYNEQFF.

The genes are TRBV10-3 and TRBJ1-5; TRBD1 is a possible D gene (6 bases). This CDR3 is 14 amino acids long. CDR1 is ENHRY and CDR2 is SYGVKD in the germline V gene. Trimming stripped 6 bases from V and 4 bases from J, with 13 bases between. CDR3 nucleotide sequence: TGTGCCATCAGCCGGGGGGCGGAAAATCAGCCCCAGCATTTT. Translated, it gives CAISRGAENQPQHF.

The chain couples TRBV9 to TRBJ2-3; D not certain. V was shortened by 6 bases and J by 0 bases, with 14 bases between the two germline ends. From germline, CDR1 is SGDLS and CDR2 YYNGEE. The CDR3 has 15 residues. Here the CDR3 reads CASTVGGGSTDTQYF. In DNA form, the CDR3 reads TGTGCCAGCACTGTGGGTGGCGGAAGCACAGATACGCAGTATTTT.

The V and J genes are TRBV11-2 and TRBJ2-7; possible D gene TRBD1, 5 bases. There are 15 residues in the CDR3. V was pared by 2 bases and J by 13 bases, with 24 bases between. Germline V gives CDR1 SGHAT, CDR2 FQNNGV. This chain's CDR3 is CASSLPSKGYYRRYF. CDR3 nucleotide sequence: TGTGCCAGCAGCTTACCTTCAAAGGGGTATTACCGCCGCTACTTC.

Remarks on this clone: Other DNA sequences in the sample encode the same CDR3. The CDR3 protein is CASTPGGYEQYF. The CDR3 DNA is TGTGCCAGCACCCCCGGGGGCTACGAGCAGTACTTC. V and J are TRBV7-9 and TRBJ2-7; a possible D gene is TRBD2 (6 bases). The CDR3 spans 12 residues. V was cut by 7 bases and J by 3 bases, with 10 bases left in between. Germline CDR1 and CDR2: SEHNR and FQNEAQ (reference sequence). The complete variable domain, with remaining parts taken from reference TRBV7-9 and TRBJ2-7, reads DTGVSQNPRHKITKRGQNVTFRCDPISEHNRLYWYRQTLGQGPEFLTYFQNEAQLEKSRLLSDRFSAERPKGSFSTLEIQRTEQGDSAMYLCASTPGGYEQYFGPGTRLTVT.

The chain carries TRBV4-1 and TRBJ2-5, with D unclear. Germline V CDR1 and CDR2: MGHRA, YSYEKL. Trimming removed 1 base from V and 6 bases from J, with 6 bases in between. CDR3 length equals 12 residues. This CDR3 reads CASSQVGQTQYF. The DNA of the CDR3 is TGCGCCAGCAGCCAAGTAGGGCAGACCCAGTACTTC.

CDR3 protein: CASTTGGGHSPLHF. As DNA, the CDR3 is TGTGCCAGCACTACAGGGGGCGGGCATTCACCCCTCCACTTT. The V gene is TRBV27, the J gene TRBJ1-6; TRBD1 aligns across 9 bases. The J segment lost 8 bases and the V segment lost 7 bases, leaving 6 bases of the junction unmatched. The CDR3 runs 14 residues. Germline V gene sequence: CDR1 MNHEY, CDR2 SMNVEV (reference sequence).

V is TRBV30 and J is TRBJ2-1, with TRBD2 matching 9 bases. CDR3 length: 18 amino acids. V lost 0 bases and J lost 4; bases outside the gene matches: 13. Germline loops: CDR1 GTSNPN, CDR2 SVGIG (reference sequence). The CDR3 loop is CAWSVFLWREGNYNEQFF. CDR3 coding DNA: TGTGCCTGGAGTGTATTTCTATGGCGGGAGGGGAATTACAATGAGCAGTTCTTC.

The gene calls are TRBV9 and TRBJ2-7; D call uncertain. V was shortened by 0 bases and J by 5 bases, with 12 bases between the two germline ends. CDR3 length equals 14 residues. Looked up from germline, CDR1 is SGDLS and CDR2 is YYNGEE. The CDR3 is CASSVDVGSHEQYF. The CDR3 nucleotides read TGTGCCAGCAGCGTAGATGTCGGTTCCCACGAGCAGTACTTC.

This chain joins TRBV13 and TRBJ2-5, with a weak D call TRBD2 (5 bases). The V end lost 0 bases, the J end lost 1 base, and 15 bases lay between the germline ends. CDR1 PRHDT and CDR2 FYEKMQ come from the germline V gene (reference sequence). The CDR3 is made up of 17 amino acids. In DNA form, the CDR3 reads TGTGCCAGCAGCTTAGGCCTGGTGGGAGTACTCCAAGAGACCCAGTACTTC. This sequence encodes CASSLGLVGVLQETQYF.

J is TRBJ1-5 and V is TRBV2, with no clear D. Germline CDR1 SNHLY, CDR2 FYNNEI. The CDR3 has 15 residues. Trimming removed 3 bases at V and 0 bases at J, with 9 bases between. CDR3 in DNA: TGTGCCAGCAGTGATCGGACCCTTAGCAATCAGCCCCAGCATTTT. Its translation: CASSDRTLSNQPQHF.

A note on this clone: Distinct nucleotide sequences in the sample also encode this CDR3. The CDR3 region is CSVEDLSYGYTF. DNA of the CDR3: TGCAGCGTTGAAGATCTTAGCTATGGCTACACCTTC. The V call is TRBV29-1, the J call TRBJ1-2; D remains ambiguous. Germline loops: CDR1 SQVTM, CDR2 ANQGSEA. Deletions cut 0 bases from V and 4 bases from J, with 6 bases between. The CDR3 sequence is 12 residues long.

This rearrangement joins TRBV19 to TRBJ2-7, with 7 bases matching TRBD1. The CDR3 has 13 residues. V lost 5 bases to trimming and J lost 3 bases; unmatched junction nucleotides: 4. From germline, CDR1 is LNHDA and CDR2 SQIVND (reference sequence). The CDR3 nucleotides are TGTGCCAGTAGTTCCCGGACAGGCTACGAGCAGTACTTC. Protein: CASSSRTGYEQYF.

The chain uses TRBV19 and TRBJ1-2; D is unclear. Deletions cut 1 base from V and 3 bases from J, with 9 bases between. The CDR3 is 14 residues long. The V gene's germline CDR1 is LNHDA and CDR2 SQIVND (reference sequence). The CDR3 spells CASSIGRIHYGYTF. In nucleotides, the CDR3 is TGTGCCAGTAGTATAGGCAGAATTCACTATGGCTACACCTTC.

The V call is TRBV9, the J call TRBJ2-7; D not certain. CDR3 size: 8 residues. V was clipped by 5 bases and J by 7 bases, with 1 base between them. Germline V gene sequence: CDR1 SGDLS, CDR2 YYNGEE. CDR3 protein: CASREQYF. For the CDR3, the DNA is TGTGCCAGCAGAGAGCAGTACTTC.

Only one count was recorded for this clone. The V gene is TRBV7-8, the J gene TRBJ2-3; no firm D call. The CDR3 totals 12 residues. Germline loops: CDR1 SGHVS, CDR2 FQNEAQ. Trimming left V 5 bases short and J 3 bases short, with 6 bases between. CDR3 DNA: TGTGCCAGCAGCCCACCGACAGATACGCAGTATTTT. This encodes CASSPPTDTQYF.

The chain employs TRBV5-1 and TRBJ2-3, with no clear D. V was trimmed by 1 base and J by 5 bases, leaving 8 bases between them. Germline loops: CDR1 SGHRS, CDR2 YFSETQ. This CDR3 has 13 residues. The DNA of the CDR3 is TGCGCCAGCAGCTTGTATGGGCAAGATACGCAGTATTTT. Protein sequence: CASSLYGQDTQYF.

This chain links TRBV5-4 with TRBJ1-2; weak D call: TRBD1 (5 bases). The CDR3 length is 13 residues. Trimming stripped 2 bases from V and 3 bases from J, with 8 bases between. Germline V gene sequence: CDR1 SGHNT, CDR2 YYREEE (reference sequence). CDR3 in DNA: TGTGCCAGCAGCTTCGGCAGGGACTATGGCTACACCTTC. This translates into CASSFGRDYGYTF. Drawing the rest from reference TRBV5-4 and TRBJ1-2, the complete variable domain is ETGVTQSPTHLIKTRGQQVTLRCSSQSGHNTVSWYQQALGQGPQFIFQYYREEENGRGNFPPRFSGLQFPNYSSELNVNALELDDSALYLCASSFGRDYGYTFGSGTRLTVV.

The chain is built from TRBV4-1 and TRBJ2-6, with a tentative D call TRBD2 (6 bases). The germline V and J ends were trimmed by 5 bases and 0 bases, with 14 bases remaining between them. From germline, CDR1 is MGHRA and CDR2 YSYEKL. This CDR3 contains 17 residues. CDR3 coding DNA: TGCGCCAGCAGCTCCGGGACGGAGGGCTCTGGGGCCAACGTCCTGACTTTC. Its translation: CASSSGTEGSGANVLTF.

The rearrangement uses TRBV29-1 and TRBJ2-1; TRBD2 matches 7 bases. Germline CDR1 SQVTM, CDR2 ANQGSEA. Losses at the gene ends were 4 bases for V and 0 bases for J; bases not matched to a gene: 3. This CDR3 is 14 amino acids long. CDR3 coding DNA: TGCAGCGTTGGGGGGGGGATCTCCTACAATGAGCAGTTCTTC. Amino acids: CSVGGGISYNEQFF.

Details on this clone: Other DNA sequences in the sample encode the same CDR3. This chain connects TRBV5-4 to TRBJ1-1; no reliable D call. V gave up 0 bases and J gave up 4 bases, with 7 bases separating them. The CDR3 totals 13 residues. Germline V CDR1 and CDR2: SGHNT, YYREEE (reference sequence). In DNA, the CDR3 is TGTGCCAGCAGCTTGGGGGGTGGCACTGAAGCTTTCTTT. Its protein is CASSLGGGTEAFF.

The chain has TRBV7-9 and TRBJ1-4; D remains unclear. Germline V gene data show CDR1 as SEHNR and CDR2 as FQNEAQ (reference sequence). CDR3 length: 11 residues. The V end was cut by 0 bases, the J end by 11 bases, with 4 bases between. The CDR3 coding sequence is TGTGCCAGCAGCTTAGCGGGGAAACTGTTTTTT. Its translation: CASSLAGKLFF.

V and J are TRBV5-4 and TRBJ2-7; D ambiguous. Trimming cost V 0 bases and J 4 bases, with 8 bases left between them. Germline values: CDR1 SGHNT, CDR2 YYREEE (reference sequence). This CDR3 has 13 residues. DNA for the CDR3: TGTGCCAGCAGCTTGGAATTATGGTACGAGCAGTACTTC. The encoded protein is CASSLELWYEQYF. The full variable domain, rest sourced from reference TRBV5-4 and TRBJ2-7, is ETGVTQSPTHLIKTRGQQVTLRCSSQSGHNTVSWYQQALGQGPQFIFQYYREEENGRGNFPPRFSGLQFPNYSSELNVNALELDDSALYLCASSLELWYEQYFGPGTRLTVT.